One sample yielded the 15 T cell receptor beta chains listed below, sequenced in a study of cytomegalovirus exposure and HLA in healthy donors. PCR was performed using 60 Vbeta and 13 Jbeta primers. Sequencing was performed with immunoSEQ multiplex PCR; in TCRdb, only in-frame clones are kept and a portion is missing. The sample has about 50,000 clones, roughly 75% seen once. Sequencing was performed on PBMCs. These receptor sequences come from a man aged 25-45 years in good health and CMV-seropositive.

The rearrangement joins TRBV7-2 to TRBJ2-4; D perhaps matches TRBD2 (6 bases). Trimming cost V 5 bases and J 0 bases, with 8 bases left between them. Germline CDR1 is SGHTA and CDR2 is FQGNSA. The CDR3 extends over 14 amino acids. The CDR3 DNA reads as TGTGCCAGCAGCGAGGGACTAGCCAAAAACATTCAGTACTTC. Its translation is CASSEGLAKNIQYF.

The chain combines TRBV19 with TRBJ1-2, with D possibly matching TRBD1 (6 bases). Germline-derived CDR1 and CDR2 are LNHDA and SQIVND (reference sequence). V lost 1 base to trimming and J lost 6 bases, with 18 bases between them. CDR3 length: 16 residues. As DNA, the CDR3 is TGTGCCAGTAGTATAGCCCGGGGGGGGCTGGACAATGGCTACACCTTC. Amino acids: CASSIARGGLDNGYTF.

This clone showed up just a few times. The V gene is TRBV19, the J gene TRBJ1-5, with 11 bases aligning to TRBD1. V was pared by 3 bases and J by 11 bases, with 6 bases of the junction left unmatched. Germline V gives CDR1 LNHDA, CDR2 SQIVND (reference sequence). The CDR3 runs to 14 residues. The CDR3 coding sequence is TGTGCCAGTAGTATTGGACAGGGGGCGAAGGCCCAGCATTTT. Residues: CASSIGQGAKAQHF.

This rearrangement joins TRBV19 to TRBJ1-1; D call uncertain. This CDR3 has 12 residues. Germline loops: CDR1 LNHDA, CDR2 SQIVND (reference sequence). The ends were cut back, 5 bases at V and 2 bases at J, with 6 bases in the middle. CDR3 sequence: CASSQINTEAFF. CDR3 in DNA: TGTGCCAGTAGTCAAATTAACACTGAAGCTTTCTTT.

The chain combines TRBV9 with TRBJ2-7; 9 bases line up with TRBD2. This CDR3 has 14 amino acids. V lost 5 bases to trimming and J lost 5 bases; unmatched junction nucleotides: 8. CDR1 is SGDLS and CDR2 is YYNGEE in the germline V gene. The CDR3 here is CASSGGAGGNEQYF. The CDR3 nucleotides read TGTGCCAGCAGTGGTGGAGCGGGGGGAAACGAGCAGTACTTC.

The chain links TRBV12-5 to TRBJ2-1, with TRBD2 matching over 13 bases. The J segment lost 7 bases and the V segment lost 4 bases, leaving 10 bases of the junction unmatched. CDR1 and CDR2 from the germline V gene are LGHNT and FRNRAP. The CDR3 consists of 17 residues. The CDR3 bases are TGTGCTAGTGGTTCGACAGGACTAGCGGGGGCCCTAAATGAGCAGTTCTTC. As protein: CASGSTGLAGALNEQFF.

This chain joins TRBV4-1 and TRBJ2-2; D gene ambiguous. This CDR3 has 14 amino acids. V lost 1 base and J lost 2, with 5 bases in between. From germline, CDR1 is MGHRA and CDR2 YSYEKL. CDR3 residues: CASSQGLNTGELFF. CDR3 nucleotides: TGCGCCAGCAGCCAAGGGCTTAACACCGGGGAGCTGTTTTTT.

This clone was detected only once. Here the CDR3 DNA reads TGTGCCAGCAGTCCACGGGGACTGCGAAGTAAAGAGACCCAGTACTTC. This codes for CASSPRGLRSKETQYF. V is TRBV28 and J is TRBJ2-5; maybe TRBD2 (6 bases). Germline V gene lookup returns CDR1 MDHEN and CDR2 SYDVKM. Trimming cost V 5 bases and J 3 bases, with 19 bases left between them. The CDR3 has 16 residues.

This chain uses TRBV7-6 with TRBJ2-7; D call uncertain. The CDR3 has 15 amino acids. V was trimmed by 2 bases and J by 3 bases, leaving 14 bases between them. Germline V CDR1 and CDR2: SGHVS, FNYEAQ. CDR3 coding DNA: TGTGCCAGCAGCTTACGCGCGGCCAGCCTCTACGAGCAGTACTTC. This encodes CASSLRAASLYEQYF.

This clone was recorded a few times. The chain couples TRBV4-1 to TRBJ2-5; TRBD2 agrees at 9 bases. The CDR3 spans 16 residues. In germline, CDR1 is MGHRA, CDR2 YSYEKL. V lost 7 bases to trimming and J lost 4 bases; unmatched junction nucleotides: 13. Here the CDR3 DNA reads TGCGCCAGCAAACCGCTAGCGGGGAAGGTTTTAGAGACCCAGTACTTC. Its translation: CASKPLAGKVLETQYF.

The V and J genes are TRBV6-1 and TRBJ1-2; D ambiguous. Trimming removed 2 bases from V and 4 bases from J, with 20 bases in between. The CDR3 is 17 residues long. Germline CDR1 and CDR2: MNHNS and SASEGT. For the CDR3, the DNA is TGTGCCAGCAGTGAATTGGGCCTAGCTAAGGAAATCTATGGCTACACCTTC. Amino acids: CASSELGLAKEIYGYTF.

The chain employs TRBV11-2 and TRBJ1-4; 8 nucleotides line up with TRBD1. CDR1 SGHAT and CDR2 FQNNGV come from the germline V gene. The V gene end was trimmed by 5 bases and the J gene end by 7 bases; junction bases not matched to a gene: 9. This CDR3 has 15 residues. The CDR3 loop is CASSLGQGWSEKLFF. The CDR3 DNA is TGTGCCAGCAGCCTTGGACAGGGATGGAGTGAAAAACTGTTTTTT.

The chain combines TRBV7-3 with TRBJ2-5, with D perhaps matching TRBD2 (7 bases). The V gene's germline CDR1 is SGHTA and CDR2 FQGTGA. The CDR3 runs 18 residues. Trimming stripped 1 base from V and 4 bases from J, with 22 bases between. CDR3 sequence: CASSLRGSSGGAVETQYF. The CDR3, as DNA: TGTGCCAGCAGCTTAAGGGGTAGCAGTGGGGGGGCAGTAGAGACCCAGTACTTC. The full variable domain, completed using reference TRBV7-3 and TRBJ2-5, is GAGVSQTPSNKVTEKGKYVELRCDPISGHTALYWYRQSLGQGPEFLIYFQGTGAADDSGLPNDRFFAVRPEGSVSTLKIQRTERGDSAVYLCASSLRGSSGGAVETQYFGPGTRLLVL.

This rearrangement joins TRBV6-6 to TRBJ1-2; possibly TRBD1 for D (5 bases). The CDR3 is 16 residues long. The ends were cut back, 2 bases at V and 0 bases at J, with 13 bases in the middle. Germline V gene sequence: CDR1 MNHNY, CDR2 SVGAGI (reference sequence). The CDR3, as DNA: TGTGCCAGCAGTTACGACAGCAGGGCATCTAACTATGGCTACACCTTC. It codes for CASSYDSRASNYGYTF.

The chain links TRBV2 to TRBJ1-1, with 8 bases lining up with TRBD1. Germline lookup yields CDR1 SNHLY and CDR2 FYNNEI. The CDR3 is 14 residues long. V shed 6 bases, J shed 4 bases, and the junction held 7 bases outside the gene matches. The chain's CDR3 is CASRVATGATEAFF. The CDR3 nucleotides are TGTGCCAGCAGGGTGGCGACAGGGGCCACTGAAGCTTTCTTT.